A single sample is the source of the 10 T cell receptor beta chains below, sequenced in a study of spatial heterogeneity in lung cancer. Study-level findings and limits: Expanded intratumoral alpha and beta TCR counts tracked tumor mutation counts.

Described time point: sample taken at primary tumor resection. Their antigens remain unidentified. MiXCR, applied by TCRdb to the 5' RACE reads, yields one record per CDR3 protein. The profile shows approximately 23,000 distinct CDR3 sequences, around 5% of them singletons. This specimen consisted of lung tumor tissue, obtained at surgery. These TCRs come from a male donor with early-stage non-small cell lung cancer.

This clonotype was recorded at least ten times. The rearrangement joins TRBV28 to TRBJ2-1; D possibly matches TRBD1 or TRBD2 (5 bases each). This CDR3 has 14 amino acids. CDR1 is MDHEN, CDR2 SYDVKM, per germline. Trimming removed 5 bases at V and 6 bases at J, with 14 bases between. This CDR3 reads CASSRGRTINEQFF. The CDR3 DNA reads as TGTGCCAGCAGTCGGGGACGGACCATCAATGAGCAGTTCTTC. Together with reference TRBV28 and TRBJ2-1, the CDR3 gives the full variable domain: DVKVTQSSRYLVKRTGEKVFLECVQDMDHENMFWYRQDPGLGLRLIYFSYDVKMKEKGDIPEGYSVSREKKERFSLILESASTNQTSMYLCASSRGRTINEQFFGPGTRLTVL.

This clonotype appeared many times. The chain employs TRBV15 and TRBJ2-5; 7 positions match TRBD2. The CDR3 length is 13 residues. Germline CDR1 reads LNHNV; CDR2 reads YYDKDF (reference sequence). The trim removed 6 bases at V and 5 bases at J, leaving 6 bases unmatched. The CDR3 region has the DNA TGTGCCACCAGAGACGGGGGGTCGGAGACCCAGTACTTC. As protein: CATRDGGSETQYF.

This clonotype came up many times. The chain is built from TRBV12-3 or TRBV12-4 and TRBJ1-1; D gene uncertain. V was trimmed by 5 bases and J by 6 bases, leaving 19 bases between them. The CDR3 contains 15 residues. The CDR3, as DNA: TGTGCCAGCAGTCCCCCCGGCGGCAGGCGGGCTGAAGCTTTCTTT. Encoded protein: CASSPPGGRRAEAFF.

This clonotype was observed at least ten times. This rearrangement joins TRBV28 to TRBJ2-5, with D unclear. Germline V lookup: CDR1 MDHEN, CDR2 SYDVKM. This CDR3 region has 14 residues. V lost 2 bases, J lost 1 base, and 8 bases lay in between. CDR3 coding DNA: TGTGCCAGCAGTTTAGGACGTAGCCAAGAGACCCAGTACTTC. Its translation: CASSLGRSQETQYF. Complete variable domain (other parts from reference TRBV28 and TRBJ2-5): DVKVTQSSRYLVKRTGEKVFLECVQDMDHENMFWYRQDPGLGLRLIYFSYDVKMKEKGDIPEGYSVSREKKERFSLILESASTNQTSMYLCASSLGRSQETQYFGPGTRLLVL.

Relative to its sample, this clonotype is medium-sized. This chain links TRBV27 with TRBJ1-1; D unclear. Trimming stripped 0 bases from V and 11 bases from J, with 10 bases between. Per germline, CDR1 MNHEY and CDR2 SMNVEV (reference sequence). This CDR3 contains 12 residues. The CDR3, as DNA: TGTGCCAGCAGTTTATCAAAGGGTATGGCTTTCTTT. Translation: CASSLSKGMAFF.

This clonotype ranks as medium-sized. This chain connects TRBV28 to TRBJ1-5, with D maybe TRBD1 (6 bases). In germline, CDR1 is MDHEN, CDR2 SYDVKM. Trimming left V 6 bases short and J 0 bases short, with 18 bases between. The CDR3 is 17 amino acids. Here the CDR3 DNA reads TGTGCCAGCAGCCATGCCGGGGGGCTCTATAGCAATCAGCCCCAGCATTTT. Protein product: CASSHAGGLYSNQPQHF.

This clonotype was seen repeatedly, ten times or more. The chain joins TRBV10-3 to TRBJ2-7; D perhaps matches TRBD2 (5 bases). There are 14 residues in the CDR3. The V gene's germline CDR1 is ENHRY and CDR2 SYGVKD. Trimming pared 6 bases from V and 7 bases from J, leaving 19 bases between. The CDR3 DNA reads TGTGCCATCAGCGCTAGCAATCCCTCGGGGGAGCAGTACTTC. It codes for CAISASNPSGEQYF.

This clonotype occurred many times. V usage is TRBV11-2 and J usage is TRBJ2-7; D may correspond to TRBD1 or TRBD2 (5 bases each). The germline V gene has CDR1 SGHAT and CDR2 FQNNGV. The CDR3 extends over 13 amino acids. Between the trimmed V and J ends, which lost 1 base and 4 bases, there was a span of 8 bases. In DNA, the CDR3 is TGTGCCAGCAGCTTAGCCGGGACGTACGAGCAGTACTTC. Translated: CASSLAGTYEQYF.

This clonotype was detected only a few times. The chain is built from TRBV7-2 and TRBJ2-2; D is uncertain. CDR1 and CDR2 (germline): SGHTA, FQGNSA. The CDR3 runs 16 residues. V was clipped by 2 bases and J by 4 bases, with 14 bases between them. CDR3 residues: CASSLKEYGFTGELFF. The CDR3 DNA sequence: TGTGCCAGCAGCTTAAAGGAGTACGGCTTCACCGGGGAGCTGTTTTTT.

The V call is TRBV6-6, the J call TRBJ2-5, with 10 bases aligning to TRBD2. CDR3 size: 13 residues. J gave up 5 bases and V 9 bases, and 6 bases lay outside the gene matches. Germline CDR1 MNHNY, CDR2 SVGAGI (reference sequence). The CDR3 coding sequence is TGTGCCAGTAGCCATAGCGGGAGGGAGACCCAGTACTTC. Protein sequence: CASSHSGRETQYF.